These 4 T cell receptor beta chains originate from one sample sequenced in a study of T cell responses to AZD1222 COVID-19 vaccine. TCRdb's copy holds only in-frame clones and misses some; the assay was immunoSEQ multiplex PCR. The data show approximately 110,000 clones, approximately 85% seen once. The sample consisted of peripheral blood, taken on day 0 of MenACWY control vaccination. The receptor source for this set is an adult in good health.

Concerning this clone itself: The sample carries other DNA sequences with the same CDR3. CDR3 coding DNA: TGCGCCAGCAGCTTGGGAGACAGGGACCGGGAGACCCAGTACTTC. Translation gives CASSLGDRDRETQYF. The chain uses TRBV5-1 and TRBJ2-5; 7 positions agree with TRBD1. CDR1 is SGHRS, CDR2 YFSETQ, per germline. The CDR3 covers 15 residues. V lost 0 bases, J lost 5 bases, and 7 bases stayed unmatched.

The chain carries TRBV3-1 (or the pseudogene TRBV3-2) and TRBJ2-5, with D perhaps given as TRBD1 or TRBD2 (5 bases each). Trimming removed 6 bases from V and 0 bases from J, with 14 bases in between. Looked up from germline, CDR1 is LGHDT and CDR2 is YNNKEL (reference sequence). There are 15 residues in the CDR3. CDR3 DNA: TGTGCCAGCAGTCCCCCCCCGGGACACCAAGAGACCCAGTACTTC. Its protein is CASSPPPGHQETQYF.

The J gene is TRBJ1-6, the V gene TRBV28; D is perhaps TRBD1 (5 bases). This CDR3 contains 14 residues. Germline values: CDR1 MDHEN, CDR2 SYDVKM. Trimming shortened V by 5 bases and J by 7 bases, and 12 bases separated the two germline ends. For the CDR3, the DNA is TGTGCCAGCAGTACCGGGACGGGGAATTCACCCCTCCACTTT. It codes for CASSTGTGNSPLHF.

The V and J genes are TRBV6-2 or TRBV6-3 and TRBJ1-5; no clear D. V lost 0 bases, J lost 4 bases, and 10 bases lay in between. The CDR3 contains 15 residues. Germline assignment: CDR1 MNHEY and CDR2 SVGEGT. CDR3 DNA sequence: TGTGCCAGCAGTTACTCTGGGTTGGGGAATCAGCCCCAGCATTTT. This translates into CASSYSGLGNQPQHF.